This TCR beta chain derives from a study of lymphopenia after photon versus proton radiotherapy. Broader study findings: Larger post-nadir TCR diversity loss correlated inversely with survival in deceased patients. Photon-treated patients lost naive T cells and TCR diversity; proton-treated stayed stable. After lymphocyte nadir, photon-treated repertoires showed oligoclonal expansion, especially CD8+ Temra.

Germline-derived CDR1 and CDR2 are SGHNT and YYREEE (reference sequence). V gave up 4 bases and J gave up 4 bases; unmatched junction bases: 8. This CDR3 comprises 15 residues. Assay used: immunoSEQ multiplex PCR; TCRdb lists only in-frame clones, some missing. The sample consists of about 65,000 clones, 80% to 90% of them appearing once. About this clone itself: Antigen unknown.

V is TRBV5-4 and J is TRBJ2-1; 7 bases are a match to TRBD2. The source material was peripheral blood, sampled from a patient treated with proton-based radiotherapy. The sequence came from an elderly man with esophageal cancer. The CDR3 DNA sequence: TGTGCCAGCAGCGGGGCGGGCGGGGGTTACAATGAGCAGTTCTTC. It codes for CASSGAGGGYNEQFF. Full variable domain (outside the CDR3, taken from reference TRBV5-4 and TRBJ2-1): ETGVTQSPTHLIKTRGQQVTLRCSSQSGHNTVSWYQQALGQGPQFIFQYYREEENGRGNFPPRFSGLQFPNYSSELNVNALELDDSALYLCASSGAGGGYNEQFFGPGTRLTVL.